These 21 T cell receptor beta chains were all obtained from the same sample, sequenced in a study of blood T cell repertoires in COVID-19. Libraries were prepared by immunoSEQ multiplex PCR; TCRdb keeps only in-frame clonotypes and omits some of them. The sample lists 350,000 to 450,000 clones, approximately 89% occurring once. The source material was PBMCs or T cells enriched from blood (not recorded which). All receptors come from a woman aged 40 to 50 who had been exposed to COVID-19.

This clone came up once. The chain carries TRBV7-8 and TRBJ1-1; the D gene is possibly TRBD1 (5 bases). The CDR3 runs 15 residues. Germline V lookup: CDR1 SGHVS, CDR2 FQNEAQ. Trimming left V 5 bases short and J 1 base short, with 14 bases between. The CDR3 loop is CASSIPGLQNTEAFF. The CDR3 nucleotides are TGTGCCAGCAGCATTCCGGGACTACAGAACACTGAAGCTTTCTTT.

The gene calls are TRBV30 and TRBJ2-3, with 7 positions matching TRBD2. CDR3 length: 15 residues. Per germline, CDR1 GTSNPN and CDR2 SVGIG (reference sequence). J was trimmed by 0 bases and V by 0 bases; bases with no gene match: 3. The CDR3 nucleotides are TGTGCCTGGAGTGTAAATAGCGGGAGCACAGATACGCAGTATTTT. Residues: CAWSVNSGSTDTQYF.

Turning to this clone: This CDR3 is also generated by other DNA sequences in the sample. V usage is TRBV18 and J usage is TRBJ2-5; D not resolved. CDR3 length: 14 residues. In germline, CDR1 is KGHSH, CDR2 LQKENI. Trimming stripped 3 bases from V and 2 bases from J, with 10 bases between. The CDR3 bases are TGTGCCAGCTCACCCCGGCGGTCACAAGAGACCCAGTACTTC. Its translation: CASSPRRSQETQYF.

Concerning this clone itself: The junction departs from germline at one end; a sequencing error may be responsible. J is TRBJ2-6 and V is TRBV4-1; 7 bases line up with TRBD1. Germline CDR1 is MGHRA and CDR2 is YSYEKL. This CDR3 is 20 amino acids long. This CDR3 is CASSKEPARDSSSGANVLTF. Written as DNA, the CDR3 is TGCGCCAGCAGCAAAGAACCGGCCAGGGACAGCAGCTCTGGGGCCAACGTCCTGACTTTC.

The CDR3 loop reads CASSRGLAGVAGEQYF. Here the CDR3 DNA reads TGTGCCAGCAGCCGCGGACTAGCGGGAGTCGCGGGCGAGCAGTACTTC. This chain joins TRBV5-6 and TRBJ2-7, with 13 positions matching TRBD2. Germline trimming cut 4 bases from V and 6 bases from J; bases unmatched to any gene: 10. The length of the CDR3 is 16 residues. Per germline, CDR1 SGHDT and CDR2 YYEEEE.

The chain combines TRBV18 with TRBJ2-1; TRBD2 agrees at 16 bases. From germline, CDR1 is KGHSH and CDR2 LQKENI. V shed 8 bases and J 10 bases; nucleotides not matched to a gene: 20. CDR3 length: 19 amino acids. The CDR3 DNA sequence: TGTGCCAGCGCGCCAGCGGGACTAGCGGGAGGGCAGGACTCGGCGGAGCAGTTCTTC. Its protein is CASAPAGLAGGQDSAEQFF.

The gene calls are TRBV29-1 and TRBJ2-5, with TRBD2 identical over 16 bases. The CDR3 is made up of 15 amino acids. The V and J ends lost 7 bases and 2 bases, in that order; junction bases with no gene match: 4. The germline V gene encodes CDR1 SQVTM and CDR2 ANQGSEA. The CDR3 DNA reads TGCAGCGCTCTGGGACTAGCGGGAGGGCAAGAGACCCAGTACTTC. It translates to CSALGLAGGQETQYF.

The V and J genes are TRBV4-3 and TRBJ1-2; 8 bases map to TRBD1. The CDR3 loop spans 18 amino acids. J was trimmed by 0 bases and V by 0 bases; bases with no gene match: 9. Germline V gives CDR1 LGHNA, CDR2 YSLEER. The CDR3 DNA is TGCGCCAGCAGCCAAGAAAGGACAGGGCCCGCTTCTAACTATGGCTACACCTTC. It yields the protein CASSQERTGPASNYGYTF.

V usage is TRBV19 and J usage is TRBJ2-7; a weak D match, TRBD1 (6 bases). The CDR3 is 12 amino acids. Germline CDR1 LNHDA, CDR2 SQIVND (reference sequence). The germline V and J ends were trimmed by 5 bases and 5 bases, with 10 bases remaining between them. CDR3 sequence reads: CASSAYRDEQYF. The CDR3 bases are TGTGCCAGTAGTGCATACAGGGACGAGCAGTACTTC.

The chain links TRBV2 to TRBJ1-2; D might be TRBD1 (5 bases). This CDR3 comprises 15 residues. CDR1 SNHLY and CDR2 FYNNEI come from the germline V gene. V lost 5 bases to trimming and J lost 4 bases, with 17 bases between them. The DNA for the CDR3 is TGTGCCAGCAGTAAAACGACGGACAACCTCTATGGCTACACCTTC. It is translated as CASSKTTDNLYGYTF.

The V and J genes are TRBV29-1 and TRBJ2-4; D perhaps matches TRBD1 (7 bases). The CDR3 is 14 residues long. Looked up from germline, CDR1 is SQVTM and CDR2 is ANQGSEA. Trimming removed 5 bases at V and 3 bases at J, with 14 bases between. In nucleotides, the CDR3 is TGCAGCGTTTCCAGGGGGGTAGGCAAAAACATTCAGTACTTC. Translation: CSVSRGVGKNIQYF.

CDR3 residues: CASNPGQGIETQYF. The CDR3, as DNA: TGTGCCAGCAACCCGGGACAGGGAATCGAGACCCAGTACTTC. The chain recombines TRBV9 with TRBJ2-5; TRBD1 agrees at 9 bases. The CDR3 has 14 amino acids. V was pared by 6 bases and J by 5 bases, with 8 bases of the junction left unmatched. Germline values: CDR1 SGDLS, CDR2 YYNGEE.

V and J are TRBV19 and TRBJ1-5; 7 bases match TRBD1. Trimming took 1 base from V and 3 from J; bases not matched to a gene: 3. Germline V gene sequence: CDR1 LNHDA, CDR2 SQIVND (reference sequence). CDR3 length: 15 residues. Here the CDR3 reads CASSIGRGHNQPQHF. DNA of the CDR3: TGTGCCAGTAGTATAGGGAGGGGGCACAATCAGCCCCAGCATTTT.

The chain combines TRBV9 with TRBJ1-4; the D gene is possibly TRBD1 (6 bases). Trimming took 0 bases from V and 5 from J, leaving 11 bases between them. Looked up from germline, CDR1 is SGDLS and CDR2 is YYNGEE. The CDR3 covers 15 residues. The CDR3 spells CASSVDGTKNEKLFF. The CDR3 DNA reads as TGTGCCAGCAGCGTAGATGGGACAAAAAATGAAAAACTGTTTTTT.

The chain carries TRBV6-5 and TRBJ1-1; D remains ambiguous. This CDR3 has 14 residues. Trimming took 2 bases from V and 4 from J, leaving 11 bases between them. Per the germline V gene, CDR1 is MNHEY and CDR2 is SVGAGI. CDR3 nucleotide sequence: TGTGCCAGCAGTTACATGAGGTGGAGCACTGAAGCTTTCTTT. Amino acid sequence: CASSYMRWSTEAFF.

The chain employs TRBV12-3 or TRBV12-4 and TRBJ1-1; D not resolved. V shed 2 bases and J shed 6 bases, with 7 bases lying between them. The CDR3 covers 12 residues. Here the CDR3 reads CASSLKRSEAFF. The DNA for the CDR3 is TGTGCCAGCAGTTTAAAACGGTCTGAAGCTTTCTTT.

The V call is TRBV7-3, the J call TRBJ2-2, with a weak D call TRBD1 (6 bases). Germline values: CDR1 SGHTA, CDR2 FQGTGA. V lost 1 base and J lost 5, with 17 bases in between. CDR3 length: 17 amino acids. CDR3 loop: CASSLRAGQRTTGELFF. The DNA of the CDR3 is TGTGCCAGCAGCTTAAGGGCTGGACAGCGAACAACCGGGGAGCTGTTTTTT.

The chain employs TRBV7-3 and TRBJ1-2, with 12 bases that match TRBD1. CDR3 size: 17 residues. The germline V gene has CDR1 SGHTA and CDR2 FQGTGA. V was clipped by 4 bases and J by 3 bases; unmatched bases: 9. This CDR3 reads CASSSGQGADLHYGYTF. CDR3 DNA: TGTGCCAGCAGCTCGGGACAGGGGGCAGACCTTCACTATGGCTACACCTTC. Variable domain in full (rest from reference TRBV7-3 and TRBJ1-2): GAGVSQTPSNKVTEKGKYVELRCDPISGHTALYWYRQSLGQGPEFLIYFQGTGAADDSGLPNDRFFAVRPEGSVSTLKIQRTERGDSAVYLCASSSGQGADLHYGYTFGSGTRLTVV.

This sequence joins TRBV19 and TRBJ1-1; TRBD1 is a possible D gene (6 bases). The CDR3 runs to 14 residues. V lost 8 bases, J lost 4 bases, and 17 bases lay in between. Germline V gene data show CDR1 as LNHDA and CDR2 as SQIVND (reference sequence). The CDR3 loop reads CASELRGWVTEAFF. The CDR3 coding sequence is TGTGCCAGTGAACTCAGGGGCTGGGTCACTGAAGCTTTCTTT.

V is TRBV2 and J is TRBJ2-4; D is possibly TRBD2 (5 bases). This CDR3 spans 14 amino acids. Germline CDR1 is SNHLY and CDR2 is FYNNEI. The V gene lost 7 bases and the J gene lost 1 base, with 11 bases spanning the gap. DNA for the CDR3: TGTGCCAGCAAAAGGACTTGGGCCAAAAACATTCAGTACTTC. Protein sequence: CASKRTWAKNIQYF.

The chain links TRBV15 to TRBJ1-2; 9 nucleotides line up with TRBD1. Per the germline V gene, CDR1 is LNHNV and CDR2 is YYDKDF (reference sequence). The V segment lost 0 bases and the J segment 3 bases; nucleotides outside the gene matches: 8. CDR3 length: 17 amino acids. The CDR3 nucleotides read TGTGCCACCAGCAGAGATGGTTTAAGGACAGGGGACTATGGCTACACCTTC. It is translated as CATSRDGLRTGDYGYTF.